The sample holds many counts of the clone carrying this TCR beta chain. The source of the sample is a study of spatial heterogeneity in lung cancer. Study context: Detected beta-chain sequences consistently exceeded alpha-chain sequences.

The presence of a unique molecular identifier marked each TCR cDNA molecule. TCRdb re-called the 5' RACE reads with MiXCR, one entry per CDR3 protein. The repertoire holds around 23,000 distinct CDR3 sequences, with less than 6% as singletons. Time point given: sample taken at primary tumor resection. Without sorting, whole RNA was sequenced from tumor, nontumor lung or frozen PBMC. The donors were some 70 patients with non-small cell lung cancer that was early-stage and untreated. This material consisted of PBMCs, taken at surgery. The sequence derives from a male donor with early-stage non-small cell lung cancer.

In DNA, the CDR3 is TGTGCCAGCAGTCCGACAAGGCTAGCGGCATTCTCCTACGAGCAGTACTTC. Protein product: CASSPTRLAAFSYEQYF. J is TRBJ2-7 and V is TRBV27; the match to TRBD2 covers 7 bases. The CDR3 loop spans 17 amino acids. The trim removed 5 bases at V and 0 bases at J, leaving 13 bases unmatched. Germline V gene data show CDR1 as MNHEY and CDR2 as SMNVEV (reference sequence).